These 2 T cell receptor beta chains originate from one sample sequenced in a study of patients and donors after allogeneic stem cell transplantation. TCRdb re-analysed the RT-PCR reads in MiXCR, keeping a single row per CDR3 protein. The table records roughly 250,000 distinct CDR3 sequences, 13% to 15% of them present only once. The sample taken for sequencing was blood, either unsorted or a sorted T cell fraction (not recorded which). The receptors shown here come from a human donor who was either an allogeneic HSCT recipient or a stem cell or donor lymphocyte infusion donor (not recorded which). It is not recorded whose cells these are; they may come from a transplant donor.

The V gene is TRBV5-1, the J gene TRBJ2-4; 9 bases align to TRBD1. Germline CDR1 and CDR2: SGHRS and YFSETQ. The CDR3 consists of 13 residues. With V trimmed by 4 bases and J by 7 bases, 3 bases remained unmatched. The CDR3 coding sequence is TGCGCCAGCAGCCCCGGGACAGGGAACATTCAGTACTTC. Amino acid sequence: CASSPGTGNIQYF.

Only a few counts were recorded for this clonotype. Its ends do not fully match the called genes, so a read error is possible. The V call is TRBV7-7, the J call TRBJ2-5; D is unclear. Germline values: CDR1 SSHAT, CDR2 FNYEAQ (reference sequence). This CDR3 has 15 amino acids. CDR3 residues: CASSLGSSAQETQYF. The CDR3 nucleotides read TGTGCTAGCAGCTTAGGCTCGTCGGCCCAAGAGACCCAGTACTTC.